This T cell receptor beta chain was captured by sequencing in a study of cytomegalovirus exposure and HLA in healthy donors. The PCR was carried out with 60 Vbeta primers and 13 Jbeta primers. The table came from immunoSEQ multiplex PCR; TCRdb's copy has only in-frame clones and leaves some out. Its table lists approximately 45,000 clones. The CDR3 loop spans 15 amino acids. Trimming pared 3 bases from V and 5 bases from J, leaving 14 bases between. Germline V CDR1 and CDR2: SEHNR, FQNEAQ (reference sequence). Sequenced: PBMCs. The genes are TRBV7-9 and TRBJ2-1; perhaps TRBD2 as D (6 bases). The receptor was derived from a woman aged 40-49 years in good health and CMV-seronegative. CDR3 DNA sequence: TGTGCCAGCAGCTTCGACCACCGGGAGAACAATGAGCAGTTCTTC. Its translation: CASSFDHRENNEQFF.